This TCR beta chain emerged from a study of low-dose radiotherapy and immunotherapy resistance in tumors. The time point was: before trial treatment. This clonotype was detected many times. The CDR3 spans 13 residues. V was shortened by 7 bases and J by 5 bases, with 14 bases between the two germline ends. In germline, CDR1 is MDHEN, CDR2 SYDVKM. Primers used for first-strand cDNA, a TRAV- and TRBV-specific set, covered both alpha and beta chains. The authors ran around 22 PCR cycles to amplify TCRs with a constant-region primer and V-primer adapter. TCRdb analysed the reads with MiXCR anew, one entry per CDR3 protein. Of more than 50,000 distinct CDR3 sequences in the sample, around 27% were seen once.

The sample here was PBMCs, taken before treatment. V and J are TRBV28 and TRBJ2-5; perhaps TRBD1 as D (6 bases). The receptor comes from a male donor with rectosigmoid adenocarcinoma. Written as DNA, the CDR3 is TGTGCCAGCATCTCAGGGGCAGGGGAGACCCAGTACTTC. Amino acid sequence: CASISGAGETQYF.